The rows below give T cell receptor beta chains drawn from one sample of a study of shared clonotypes between healthy human individuals. Data came from immunoSEQ multiplex PCR; TCRdb stores just in-frame clones and leaves some out. The repertoire has 450,000 to 500,000 clones, 81% of them found once; the top ten carry 9.5% to 15%. Sequenced input: PBMCs. These TCRs come from a woman aged 40 to 50 in good health. Some clones in this sample may be carry-over from other donors' samples. CDR3s include the opening cysteine and the closing phenylalanine or tryptophan. D genes are given only for firm matches. Rows may omit the clone size; those that give it use once, few, many or a size class.

j_call v_call d_call clone_size cdr3_nt cdr3_aa
TRBJ1-1 TRBV10-3 - - TGTGCCATCAGGGCCAGCCTCGACACTGAAGCTTTCTTT CAIRASLDTEAFF
TRBJ1-5 TRBV6-1 - - TGTGCCAGCAGCTACAATAGCAATCAGCCCCAGCATTTT CASSYNSNQPQHF
TRBJ2-5 TRBV7-2 - - TGTGCCAGCAAACTGCTCCAGGGGCCACAAGAGACCCAGTACTTC CASKLLQGPQETQYF
TRBJ1-1 TRBV18 TRBD1 - TGTGCCAGCTCACCCGTACCCGGACAGGGTGGGACTGAAGCTTTCTTT CASSPVPGQGGTEAFF
TRBJ2-2 TRBV29-1 - - TGCAGCGTTGAAGCCACGGAGGGAGGGGAGCTGTTTTTT CSVEATEGGELFF
TRBJ2-3 TRBV18 - - TGTGCCAGCTCACCGGAGGATACGCAGTATTTT CASSPEDTQYF
TRBJ2-5 TRBV28 TRBD1 once TGTGCCAGCAGCCCTTGGACAGGGGAGGGGGAGACCCAGTACTTC CASSPWTGEGETQYF
TRBJ2-3 TRBV11-2 - - TGTGCCAGCAGCCCCGGGACCAGCACAGATACGCAGTATTTT CASSPGTSTDTQYF
TRBJ2-1 TRBV7-3 TRBD2 - TGTGCCAGCAGCTTAACCCTAGCGGGCGCCTACAATGAGCAGTTCTTC CASSLTLAGAYNEQFF
TRBJ1-4 TRBV6-6 TRBD1 - TGTGCCAGCAGGCGGGACAGGGGGGCAACTAATGAAAAACTGTTTTTT CASRRDRGATNEKLFF
TRBJ2-1 TRBV2 - - TGTGCCAGCGCGGGTAATTCCTACAATGAGCAGTTCTTC CASAGNSYNEQFF
TRBJ2-7 TRBV7-6 TRBD2 - TGTGCCAGCAGCTCCCGACTAGCGGGAGCCGAGCAGTACTTC CASSSRLAGAEQYF
TRBJ2-1 TRBV9 TRBD2 - TGTGCCAGCAGCGTAGTAGGGACTAGCGAGTACAATGAGCAGTTCTTC CASSVVGTSEYNEQFF
TRBJ1-1 TRBV6-5 - - TGTGCCAGCAGACTCGGACAGAATAGTCGTCAAGCTTTCTTT CASRLGQNSRQAFF
TRBJ2-5 TRBV12-5 - many TGTGCTAGTGGAGCAGGGACGGAAGAAGAGACCCAGTACTTC CASGAGTEEETQYF
TRBJ2-1 TRBV4-1 TRBD2 - TGCGCCAGCATCCCCACCCCCCTAGACTTAGGGAGGGAGAATGAGCAGTTCTTC CASIPTPLDLGRENEQFF
TRBJ2-1 TRBV4-1 TRBD2 - TGCGCCAGCAGCCTAGCGGGAGGGTTCGACAATGAGCAGTTCTTC CASSLAGGFDNEQFF
TRBJ2-1 TRBV29-1 TRBD2 - TGCAGCGTTTGGGCTAGCGGGGCTCCCTCGAATGAGCAGTTCTTC CSVWASGAPSNEQFF
TRBJ2-2 TRBV11-2 TRBD2 - TGTGCCAGCAGCTCCACCCCTCTAGCGGGAAGACGCGGCGGGGAGCTGTTTTTT CASSSTPLAGRRGGELFF
TRBJ2-1 TRBV7-3 - once TGTGCCAGCAGCTTAGGAGGGGACGCCTACAATGAGCAGTTCTTC CASSLGGDAYNEQFF
TRBJ2-2 TRBV7-3 - - TGTGCCAGCAGCTTAGGCCTAGCGAACACCGGGGAGCTGTTTTTT CASSLGLANTGELFF
TRBJ1-1 TRBV5-1 TRBD1 - TGCGCCAGCACAGTAACAGGGGGCGCGACTGAAGCTTTCTTT CASTVTGGATEAFF
TRBJ1-1 TRBV9 - - TGTGCCAGCAGTGCCCTCGGGGACGAAGCTTTCTTT CASSALGDEAFF
TRBJ2-7 TRBV27 TRBD1 few TGTGCCAGCAGTTCCCCGGGACAGGGGGCATACGAGCAGTACTTC CASSSPGQGAYEQYF
TRBJ2-5 TRBV4-3 TRBD2 - TGCGCCAGCAGCCGGTCTCTAGCGGGCCAAGAGACCCAGTACTTC CASSRSLAGQETQYF
TRBJ2-7 TRBV5-1 - once TGCGCCAGCAGCTTGGCCTCGGCAGGCGAGCAGTACTTC CASSLASAGEQYF
TRBJ2-2 TRBV10-2 TRBD1 - TGCGCCAGCAGTGAAGGGACAGGGAAGGGCAGCGGGGAGCTGTTTTTT CASSEGTGKGSGELFF
TRBJ2-1 TRBV27 TRBD1 - TGTGCCAGCAGTTCGGGACAGGCCTACAATGAGCAGTTCTTC CASSSGQAYNEQFF
TRBJ1-1 TRBV28 TRBD1 - TGTGCCAGCAGTACAGGGGGGAACACTGAAGCTTTCTTT CASSTGGNTEAFF
TRBJ2-7 TRBV7-2 TRBD2 - TGTGCCAGCAGCTTAGTTGGACTAGCGGGAGTGAGGGAGCAGTACTTC CASSLVGLAGVREQYF
TRBJ1-2 TRBV10-3 TRBD1 - TGTGCCACCCAAGACAGGGACGGTTATGGCTACACCTTC CATQDRDGYGYTF
TRBJ2-7 TRBV18 - - TGTGCCAGCTCACCAGGGGGGTTGGCCTCCTACGAGCAGTACTTC CASSPGGLASYEQYF
TRBJ1-5 TRBV27 - - TGTGCCAGCAGCCTTCTCGGGGGCAATCAGCCCCAGCATTTT CASSLLGGNQPQHF
TRBJ2-7 TRBV30 TRBD1 - TGTGCCTGGGGGGACAGCCCCTACGAGCAGTACTTC CAWGDSPYEQYF
TRBJ2-5 TRBV7-2 - - TGTGCCAGCAGCCGGGGTCAAGAGACCCAGTACTTC CASSRGQETQYF
TRBJ2-7 TRBV7-2 TRBD2 few TGTGCCAGCAGCCAGACCCTAGCGGGAGGGTACGAGCAGTACTTC CASSQTLAGGYEQYF
TRBJ2-2 TRBV7-9 - - TGTGCCAGCAGCACTAGGGGTCTAGCTCACACCGGGGAGCTGTTTTTT CASSTRGLAHTGELFF
TRBJ2-1 TRBV18 - - TGTGCCAGCTCACCAGTGAAGGGGTCCTACAATGAGCAGTTCTTC CASSPVKGSYNEQFF
TRBJ2-7 TRBV7-8 - - TGTGCCAGCAGCTTCGCCGAGCGCGGGTACGAGCAGTACTTC CASSFAERGYEQYF
TRBJ2-2 TRBV4-2 - - TGTGCCAGCAGCGCCCGGCGAACGAACACCGGGGAGCTGTTTTTT CASSARRTNTGELFF
TRBJ2-1 TRBV27 TRBD2 - TGTGCCACCCTCGGACTAGCGGGAGTCAATGAGCAGTTCTTC CATLGLAGVNEQFF
TRBJ1-1 TRBV18 TRBD1 once TGTGCCAGCTCACCAAGGGGACAGGGGAGAGGTGCTTTCTTT CASSPRGQGRGAFF
TRBJ2-5 TRBV15 - - TGTGCCACCAGCCGAGTCGTGGAGCGGATGGAGACCCAGTACTTC CATSRVVERMETQYF
TRBJ1-4 TRBV2 - - TGTGCCAGCAGGAGGACGGGAAATGAAAAACTGTTTTTT CASRRTGNEKLFF
TRBJ2-7 TRBV28 - many TGTGCCAGCAGTCTCAGCAGGGCTAGCTCCTACGAGCAGTACTTC CASSLSRASSYEQYF
TRBJ2-7 TRBV30 TRBD2 many TGTGCCTGGAGACCACTAGCGGCTACCTACGAGCAGTACTTC CAWRPLAATYEQYF
TRBJ2-4 TRBV7-9 - - TGTGCCAGCAGCTTAGCCCCTCCCTCCAGGAAAAACATTCAGTACTTC CASSLAPPSRKNIQYF
TRBJ2-1 TRBV19 TRBD2 - TGTGCCAGTCAGACTAGCGGGCCCTACAATGAGCAGTTCTTC CASQTSGPYNEQFF
TRBJ2-7 TRBV2 - - TGTGCCAGCAATGTCGGCGGGGTGAGGTACGAGCAGTACTTC CASNVGGVRYEQYF
TRBJ2-7 TRBV30 TRBD2 - TGTGCCTGGAGTAGAACTAGCGGGCGGGGGGAGCAGTACTTC CAWSRTSGRGEQYF
TRBJ2-6 TRBV29-1 - - TGCAGCGTTAAGTACTCTGGGGCCAACGTCCTGACTTTC CSVKYSGANVLTF